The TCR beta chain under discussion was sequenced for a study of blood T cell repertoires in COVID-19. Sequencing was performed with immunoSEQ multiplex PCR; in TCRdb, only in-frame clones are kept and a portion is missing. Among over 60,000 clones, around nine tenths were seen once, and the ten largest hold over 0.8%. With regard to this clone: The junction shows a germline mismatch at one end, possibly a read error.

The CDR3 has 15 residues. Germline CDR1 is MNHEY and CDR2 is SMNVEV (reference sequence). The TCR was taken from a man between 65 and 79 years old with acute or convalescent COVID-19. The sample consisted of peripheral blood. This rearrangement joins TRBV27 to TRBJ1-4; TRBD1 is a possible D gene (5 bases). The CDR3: CASSLKISGWGKTVF. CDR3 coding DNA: TGTGCCAGCAGTTTAAAAATTTCAGGGTGGGGAAAAACTGTTTTT.